These 15 T cell receptor beta chains originate from one sample sequenced in a study of shared clonotypes between healthy human individuals. Libraries were prepared by immunoSEQ multiplex PCR; TCRdb keeps only in-frame clonotypes and omits some of them. Counted here are some 2,500,000 clones, 80% to 95% occurring once; the ten biggest clones make up about 0.39%. Source material: naive CD4+ T cells from PBMCs. Subset: CD45RA+ positively selected. Receptors were obtained from a man between 18 and 29 years old in good health. Some clones in this sample may be carry-over from other donors' samples.

This chain uses TRBV13 with TRBJ2-1; TRBD2 matches 12 bases. The CDR3 loop spans 16 amino acids. J lost 12 bases, V lost 5 bases, and 14 bases had no gene match. Germline CDR1 reads PRHDT; CDR2 reads FYEKMQ (reference sequence). This chain's CDR3 is CASSPPTSGSGRVQFF. The CDR3 DNA reads TGTGCCAGCAGCCCCCCGACTAGCGGGAGCGGACGGGTGCAGTTCTTC.

The genes are TRBV6-1 and TRBJ1-4, with D perhaps TRBD1 (5 bases). The germline V gene has CDR1 MNHNS and CDR2 SASEGT. The V gene lost 4 bases and the J gene lost 5 bases, with 17 bases spanning the gap. The CDR3 totals 16 residues. The CDR3 DNA reads as TGTGCCAGCAGTGTTTGGGGCTTCTTGCCGAATGAAAAACTGTTTTTT. This translates into CASSVWGFLPNEKLFF.

The rearrangement links TRBV19 to TRBJ2-4; D tentatively fits TRBD1 or TRBD2 (6 bases each). From germline, CDR1 is LNHDA and CDR2 SQIVND (reference sequence). V was clipped by 1 base and J by 0 bases, with 7 bases between them. This CDR3 spans 15 amino acids. The CDR3 DNA reads as TGTGCCAGTAGTATAGCGGGGGCAGCCAAAAACATTCAGTACTTC. Amino acids: CASSIAGAAKNIQYF.

The chain is built from TRBV5-6 and TRBJ2-5; TRBD1 matches 9 bases. This CDR3 has 15 amino acids. Germline V gene lookup returns CDR1 SGHDT and CDR2 YYEEEE. The V and J ends lost 0 bases and 5 bases, in that order; junction bases with no gene match: 5. CDR3 DNA sequence: TGTGCCAGCAGCTTGGTCGACAGGGGGAGTGAGACCCAGTACTTC. It is translated as CASSLVDRGSETQYF.

This sequence joins TRBV13 and TRBJ2-7; 8 bases agree with TRBD1. The CDR3 length is 15 residues. Trimming removed 5 bases from V and 2 bases from J; junction bases left unmatched: 8. Germline assignment: CDR1 PRHDT and CDR2 FYEKMQ (reference sequence). CDR3 nucleotides: TGTGCCAGCAGCCACGGGGACAGGCGTGCCTACGAGCAGTACTTC. Amino acid sequence: CASSHGDRRAYEQYF.

The chain recombines TRBV19 with TRBJ2-3; D could derive from TRBD1 or TRBD2 (5 bases each). Germline lookup yields CDR1 LNHDA and CDR2 SQIVND (reference sequence). CDR3 size: 15 residues. With 6 bases removed from V and 4 bases from J, the gap between germline ends came to 17 bases. CDR3 nucleotide sequence: TGTGCCAGTAGCCCCACTCTCCAGGGACCAGATACGCAGTATTTT. Residues: CASSPTLQGPDTQYF.

The rearrangement uses TRBV16 and TRBJ1-5, with D unclear. The CDR3 contains 15 residues. Trimming cost V 0 bases and J 7 bases, with 13 bases left between them. Germline CDR1 KGHSY, CDR2 FQNENV. The CDR3 protein is CASSQSGGLEQPQHF. CDR3 DNA sequence: TGTGCCAGCAGCCAATCAGGAGGTCTTGAACAGCCCCAGCATTTT.

This rearrangement joins TRBV19 to TRBJ2-3; tentatively, D is TRBD1 or TRBD2 (5 bases each). The CDR3 spans 18 residues. V was trimmed by 3 bases and J by 0 bases, leaving 19 bases between them. Germline CDR1 LNHDA, CDR2 SQIVND (reference sequence). The CDR3 coding sequence is TGTGCCAGTAGTATGTTTAGGGGAAACGGAGGAAGCACAGATACGCAGTATTTT. Its protein is CASSMFRGNGGSTDTQYF.

The V and J genes are TRBV15 and TRBJ2-5; TRBD1 is a possible D gene (5 bases). This CDR3 is built from 16 residues. The germline V and J ends were trimmed by 1 base and 2 bases, with 14 bases remaining between them. The germline V gene has CDR1 LNHNV and CDR2 YYDKDF (reference sequence). CDR3 bases: TGTGCCACCAGCAGAGGGGCAGGGCTGGAGCAAGAGACCCAGTACTTC. Translating it yields CATSRGAGLEQETQYF.

This rearrangement joins TRBV5-1 to TRBJ2-1; TRBD1 aligns across 10 bases. From germline, CDR1 is SGHRS and CDR2 YFSETQ. This CDR3 spans 14 amino acids. The J segment lost 10 bases and the V segment lost 7 bases, leaving 11 bases of the junction unmatched. The CDR3 DNA sequence: TGCGCCAGCGACCGGGACAGGGGCCGTAAAGAGCAGTTCTTC. Its protein is CASDRDRGRKEQFF. The variable domain in full, with the rest retrieved from reference TRBV5-1 and TRBJ2-1, is KAGVTQTPRYLIKTRGQQVTLSCSPISGHRSVSWYQQTPGQGLQFLFEYFSETQRNKGNFPGRFSGRQFSNSRSEMNVSTLELGDSALYLCASDRDRGRKEQFFGPGTRLTVL.

The chain has TRBV18 and TRBJ1-1; D is ambiguous. The CDR3 length is 16 residues. Looked up from germline, CDR1 is KGHSH and CDR2 is LQKENI. The V end was cut by 2 bases, the J end by 1 base, with 14 bases between. For the CDR3, the DNA is TGTGCCAGCTCACCATATCTGCAGGTAGAGAACACTGAAGCTTTCTTT. Amino acid sequence: CASSPYLQVENTEAFF.

This clone was seen more than once but under ten times. This rearrangement joins TRBV9 to TRBJ1-1; TRBD1 might be the D (5 bases). Between the trimmed V and J ends, which lost 3 bases and 0 bases, there was a span of 12 bases. The CDR3 runs 15 residues. Germline V gene data show CDR1 as SGDLS and CDR2 as YYNGEE. Here the CDR3 DNA reads TGTGCCAGCAGCGCCAGCGGGACGCTGAACACTGAAGCTTTCTTT. This codes for CASSASGTLNTEAFF.

The chain is built from TRBV28 and TRBJ1-1, with D unresolved. From germline, CDR1 is MDHEN and CDR2 SYDVKM. The CDR3 runs 12 residues. V dropped 2 bases and J dropped 7 bases, with 8 bases sitting between them. The CDR3 nucleotides are TGTGCCAGCAGTTTAGGTCCCCGTGAAGCTTTCTTT. It codes for CASSLGPREAFF.

In its sample, this clone was seen once. The rearrangement joins TRBV9 to TRBJ2-3, with 13 positions matching TRBD2. Germline loops: CDR1 SGDLS, CDR2 YYNGEE. Germline trimming cut 3 bases from V and 10 bases from J; bases unmatched to any gene: 17. The CDR3 runs 18 residues. The CDR3 DNA reads as TGTGCCAGCAGCGCCAGCCCCGGGACTAGCGGGGCGGGGGGGGCGCAGTATTTT. Residues: CASSASPGTSGAGGAQYF.

The chain employs TRBV18 and TRBJ2-7; 8 nucleotides align to TRBD1. The V gene end was trimmed by 3 bases and the J gene end by 6 bases; junction bases not matched to a gene: 10. The CDR3 contains 15 residues. CDR1 and CDR2 (germline): KGHSH, LQKENI. The DNA for the CDR3 is TGTGCCAGCTCACCGGCCCGGACAGGGTTGAGCGAGCAGTACTTC. Its protein product is CASSPARTGLSEQYF.